This paragraph reports one T cell receptor beta chain. Its antigen is as yet unknown. The timepoints at which blood was sampled were baseline, cycle 4 day 1, and cycle 7 day 1. Data came from immunoSEQ multiplex PCR; TCRdb stores just in-frame clones and leaves some out. The sample consists of approximately 64,000 clones, 86% of them appearing once. The CDR3 spans 12 residues. CDR1 MDHEN and CDR2 SYDVKM come from the germline V gene. V was pared by 6 bases and J by 8 bases, with 13 bases between. The sample belongs to a study of OX40 agonist ivuxolimab in advanced cancers. Study as a whole: Patients were infused with ivuxolimab every 2 weeks at 0.01 to 10 mg/kg. Prior anti-PD-1, anti-PD-L1 or anti-CTLA-4 therapy was allowed; less than 45% had some.

Overall study results and limits: The study did not work out the antigen specificity of the expanded peripheral T cells.

The specimen comprised CD4+ or CD8+ T cells sorted from blood, sampled in a trial of the OX40 agonist ivuxolimab. V is TRBV28 and J is TRBJ1-2; weak D call: TRBD1 (5 bases). This clonotype originated in an adult with an advanced solid tumor such as melanoma, head and neck, liver or kidney cancer. Here the CDR3 DNA reads TGTGCCAGCAGGACACCGAGGGGCGGCTACACCTTC. The encoded protein is CASRTPRGGYTF.